The rows below give T cell receptor beta chains drawn from one sample of a study of blood T cell repertoires in COVID-19. Sequencing was performed with immunoSEQ multiplex PCR; in TCRdb, only in-frame clones are kept and a portion is missing. The repertoire holds about 300,000 clones, with around 90% as singletons. Source material: peripheral blood. These TCRs come from a woman under 40 with COVID-19, enrolled during active disease. CDR3s include the opening cysteine and the closing phenylalanine or tryptophan. D genes are given only for firm matches. Part of the rows lack a size; the others show once, few, many or a class for expanded clones.

J gene,D gene,clone size,V gene,CDR3 protein,CDR3 DNA
TRBJ2-1,TRBD2,.,TRBV13,CASSSLAGGKEQFF,TGTGCCAGCAGCTCACTAGCGGGAGGGAAGGAGCAGTTCTTC
TRBJ1-1,.,.,TRBV4-3,CASSQKPTGPMNTEAFF,TGCGCCAGCAGCCAAAAACCGACAGGTCCCATGAACACTGAAGCTTTCTTT
TRBJ1-3,.,few,TRBV7-9,CASSLYGGSGNTIYF,TGTGCCAGCAGCTTATACGGGGGATCTGGAAACACCATATATTTT
TRBJ2-5,.,.,TRBV2,CASIKAGGIETQYF,TGTGCCAGCATAAAGGCAGGGGGGATTGAGACCCAGTACTTC
TRBJ1-1,TRBD1,.,TRBV5-1,CASSPKTGAYTEAFF,TGCGCCAGCAGCCCTAAAACAGGGGCGTACACTGAAGCTTTCTTT
TRBJ1-5,TRBD1,.,TRBV6-5,CASSSYGTGGNQPQHF,TGTGCCAGCAGTTCCTACGGGACAGGGGGGAATCAGCCCCAGCATTTT
TRBJ1-6,.,.,TRBV12-3/TRBV12-4,CASSFPGGSPLHF,TGTGCCAGCAGTTTCCCGGGGGGTTCACCCCTCCACTTT
TRBJ1-2,TRBD1,.,TRBV4-1,CASSPTWQGANYGYTF,TGCGCCAGCAGCCCAACCTGGCAGGGGGCTAACTATGGCTACACCTTC
TRBJ2-1,.,.,TRBV15,CATSRDQRGTYNEQFF,TGTGCCACCAGCAGAGATCAGCGAGGGACCTACAATGAGCAGTTCTTC
TRBJ2-1,TRBD2,.,TRBV28,CASRSTTSGPPSYNEQFF,TGTGCCAGCCGCAGCACGACTAGCGGTCCGCCCTCCTACAATGAGCAGTTCTTC
TRBJ2-2,TRBD2,.,TRBV11-2,CASNPGLAATNTGELFF,TGTGCCAGCAATCCGGGACTAGCAGCGACGAACACCGGGGAGCTGTTTTTT
TRBJ1-4,.,.,TRBV2,CASSEGRRSEKLFF,TGTGCCAGCAGTGAAGGCAGAAGGAGTGAAAAACTGTTTTTT
TRBJ1-2,.,.,TRBV7-2,CASSLGGQNGYTF,TGTGCCAGCAGCTTAGGAGGACAAAATGGCTACACCTTC
TRBJ2-1,.,.,TRBV5-6,CASTNWGGAFNEQFF,TGTGCCAGCACCAACTGGGGGGGCGCGTTCAATGAGCAGTTCTTC
TRBJ2-6,.,.,TRBV15,CATSRDPGSGANVLTF,TGTGCCACCAGCAGAGATCCGGGCTCTGGGGCCAACGTCCTGACTTTC
TRBJ1-2,.,.,TRBV6-5,CASSRAFSYGYTF,TGTGCCAGTTCGAGGGCGTTTTCCTATGGCTACACCTTC
TRBJ2-4,.,.,TRBV14,CASSQRGGSHIQYF,TGTGCCAGCAGCCAGAGAGGGGGAAGTCACATTCAGTACTTC